This T cell receptor beta chain came from a study of T-cell reconstitution after alpha-beta-depleted transplantation in children. A TCRbeta library incorporating unique molecular identifiers was prepared. TCRdb used MiXCR to reprocess the PCR reads, holding one entry per CDR3 protein. The sample includes hundreds of thousands of distinct CDR3 sequences, roughly 15% of them seen just once. About this clonotype: Its antigen is still unknown.

Study-wide points: Expanded graft clones, several hundred of them, were reportedly the source of alpha-beta T cells about two months after transplant.

The V gene lost 2 bases and the J gene lost 0 bases, with 8 bases spanning the gap. Per germline, CDR1 SGHRS and CDR2 YFSETQ. The CDR3 is 14 amino acids. The clonotype comes from a boy under two years old who had a stem cell transplant for Wiskott-Aldrich syndrome, so the T cells may come from the graft donor. The chain is built from TRBV5-1 and TRBJ1-1; D call uncertain. The source was PBMCs, mostly from graft donor cells, collected 360 days after TCRalphabeta/CD19-depleted stem cell transplant. For the CDR3, the DNA is TGCGCCAGCAGCTTACAGCATATGAACACTGAAGCTTTCTTT. Its protein product is CASSLQHMNTEAFF.